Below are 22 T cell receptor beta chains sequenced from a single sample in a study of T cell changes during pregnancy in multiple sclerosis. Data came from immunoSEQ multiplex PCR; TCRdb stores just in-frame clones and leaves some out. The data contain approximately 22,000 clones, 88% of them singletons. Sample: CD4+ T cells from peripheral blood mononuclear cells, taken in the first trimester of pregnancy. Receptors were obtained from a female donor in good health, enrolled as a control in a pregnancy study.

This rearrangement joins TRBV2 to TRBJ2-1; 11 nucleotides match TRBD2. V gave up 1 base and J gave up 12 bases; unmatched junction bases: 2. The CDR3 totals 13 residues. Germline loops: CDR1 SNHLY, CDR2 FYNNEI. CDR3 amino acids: CASSEGLAGGQFF. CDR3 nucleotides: TGTGCCAGCAGTGAAGGGCTAGCGGGGGGGCAGTTCTTC.

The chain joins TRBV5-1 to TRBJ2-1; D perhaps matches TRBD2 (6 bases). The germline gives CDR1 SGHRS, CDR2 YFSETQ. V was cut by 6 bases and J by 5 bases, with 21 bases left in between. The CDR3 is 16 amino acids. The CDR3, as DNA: TGCGCCAGCACAAGCGAACCGGGACTTCGAAACAATGAGCAGTTCTTC. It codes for CASTSEPGLRNNEQFF.

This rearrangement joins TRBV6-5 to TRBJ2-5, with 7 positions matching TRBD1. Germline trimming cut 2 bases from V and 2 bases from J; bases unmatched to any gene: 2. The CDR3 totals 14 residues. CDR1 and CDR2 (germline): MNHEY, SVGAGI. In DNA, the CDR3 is TGTGCCAGCAGTTACACGACAGGGCAAGAGACCCAGTACTTC. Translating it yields CASSYTTGQETQYF.

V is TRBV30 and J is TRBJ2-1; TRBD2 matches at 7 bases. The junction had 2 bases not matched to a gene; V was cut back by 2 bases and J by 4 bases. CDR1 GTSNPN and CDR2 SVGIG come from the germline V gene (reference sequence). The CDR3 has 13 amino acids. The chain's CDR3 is CAWSSGAYNEQFF. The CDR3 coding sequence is TGTGCCTGGAGTAGCGGGGCATACAATGAGCAGTTCTTC.

The CDR3 spells CASGGGREPQHF. Here the CDR3 DNA reads TGTGCCAGCGGGGGCGGACGGGAGCCCCAGCATTTT. The chain couples TRBV6-1 to TRBJ1-5; D perhaps matches TRBD1 (6 bases). Trimming took off 8 bases at V and 8 bases at J, with 13 bases between the two ends. The CDR3 covers 12 residues. The germline V gene encodes CDR1 MNHNS and CDR2 SASEGT.

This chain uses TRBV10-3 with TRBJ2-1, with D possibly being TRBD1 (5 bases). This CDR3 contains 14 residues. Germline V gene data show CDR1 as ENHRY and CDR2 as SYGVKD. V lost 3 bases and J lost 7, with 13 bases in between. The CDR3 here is CAISDPQAGNEQFF. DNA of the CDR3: TGTGCCATCAGTGATCCACAGGCCGGTAATGAGCAGTTCTTC.

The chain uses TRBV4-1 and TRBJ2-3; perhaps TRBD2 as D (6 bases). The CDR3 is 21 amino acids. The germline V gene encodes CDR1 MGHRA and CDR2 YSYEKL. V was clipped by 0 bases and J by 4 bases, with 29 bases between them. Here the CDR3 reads CASSQDSFAGLHQEKADTQYF. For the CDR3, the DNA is TGCGCCAGCAGCCAAGATTCTTTTGCGGGGCTACACCAAGAGAAAGCAGATACGCAGTATTTT.

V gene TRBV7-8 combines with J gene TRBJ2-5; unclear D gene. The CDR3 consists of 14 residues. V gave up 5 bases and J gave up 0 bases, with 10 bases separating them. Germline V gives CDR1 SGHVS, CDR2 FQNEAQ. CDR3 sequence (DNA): TGTGCCAGCAGCCCTTACTCCAACCAAGAGACCCAGTACTTC. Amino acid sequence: CASSPYSNQETQYF.

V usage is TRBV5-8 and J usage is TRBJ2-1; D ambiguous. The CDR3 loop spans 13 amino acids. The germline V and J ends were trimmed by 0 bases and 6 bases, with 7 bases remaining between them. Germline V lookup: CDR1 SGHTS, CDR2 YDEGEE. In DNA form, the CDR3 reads TGTGCCAGCAGCTTGGCTAACCTCAATGAGCAGTTCTTC. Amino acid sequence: CASSLANLNEQFF.

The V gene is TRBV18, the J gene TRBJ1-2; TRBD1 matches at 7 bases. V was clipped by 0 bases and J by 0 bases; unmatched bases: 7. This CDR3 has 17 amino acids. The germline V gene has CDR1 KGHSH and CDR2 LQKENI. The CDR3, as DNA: TGTGCCAGCTCACCACCGTCTCTAGGGACAGCTAACTATGGCTACACCTTC. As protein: CASSPPSLGTANYGYTF. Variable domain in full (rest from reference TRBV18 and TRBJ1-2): NAGVMQNPRHLVRRRGQEARLRCSPMKGHSHVYWYRQLPEEGLKFMVYLQKENIIDESGMPKERFSAEFPKEGPSILRIQQVVRGDSAAYFCASSPPSLGTANYGYTFGSGTRLTVV.

CDR3 sequence: CASRLAGTDNEQFF. CDR3 DNA sequence: TGTGCCAGCCGACTAGCGGGTACCGACAATGAGCAGTTCTTC. The chain carries TRBV6-4 and TRBJ2-1, with 10 bases lining up with TRBD2. Germline V gene lookup returns CDR1 MRHNA and CDR2 SNTAGT. Trimming cost V 8 bases and J 5 bases; bases outside gene matches: 6. CDR3 length: 14 residues.

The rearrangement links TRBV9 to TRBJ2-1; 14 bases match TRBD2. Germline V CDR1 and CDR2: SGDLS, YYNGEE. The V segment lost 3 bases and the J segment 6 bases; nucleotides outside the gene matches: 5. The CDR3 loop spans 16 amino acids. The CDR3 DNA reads TGTGCCAGCAGCGCCTCCGGGACTAGCGGGAGCAATGAGCAGTTCTTC. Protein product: CASSASGTSGSNEQFF.

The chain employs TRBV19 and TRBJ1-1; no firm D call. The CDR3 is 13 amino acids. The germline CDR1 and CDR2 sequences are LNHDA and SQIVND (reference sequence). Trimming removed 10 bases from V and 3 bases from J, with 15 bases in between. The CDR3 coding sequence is TGTGCCATAGCGTCATCTTGGGACACTGAAGCTTTCTTT. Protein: CAIASSWDTEAFF.

CDR3 in amino acids: CASTNRAWGAGELFF. The DNA of the CDR3 is TGTGCCAGCACCAATAGGGCCTGGGGGGCCGGGGAGCTGTTTTTT. The J gene is TRBJ2-2, the V gene TRBV6-5, with D maybe TRBD2 (6 bases). V was trimmed by 7 bases and J by 6 bases, leaving 18 bases between them. The CDR3 totals 15 residues. Germline V gene sequence: CDR1 MNHEY, CDR2 SVGAGI.

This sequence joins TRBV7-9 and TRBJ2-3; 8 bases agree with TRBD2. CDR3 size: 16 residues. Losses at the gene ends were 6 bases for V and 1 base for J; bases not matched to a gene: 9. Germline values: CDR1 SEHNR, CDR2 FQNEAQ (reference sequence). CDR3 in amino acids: CASSFTSGSGTDTQYF. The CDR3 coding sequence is TGTGCCAGCAGTTTTACAAGCGGGAGCGGCACAGATACGCAGTATTTT.

The CDR3 region is CASSLGQGARGYTF. As DNA, the CDR3 is TGTGCCAGCAGCTTGGGGCAGGGGGCGCGTGGCTACACCTTC. J is TRBJ1-2 and V is TRBV5-4; TRBD1 aligns across 8 bases. Germline V CDR1 and CDR2: SGHNT, YYREEE (reference sequence). Germline trimming cut 0 bases from V and 7 bases from J; bases unmatched to any gene: 5. The CDR3 is 14 residues long.

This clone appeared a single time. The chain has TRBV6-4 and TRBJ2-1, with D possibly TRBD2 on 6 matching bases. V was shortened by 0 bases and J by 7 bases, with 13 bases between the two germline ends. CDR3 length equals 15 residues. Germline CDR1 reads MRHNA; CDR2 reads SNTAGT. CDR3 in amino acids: CASSDSSGMGNEQFF. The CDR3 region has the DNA TGTGCCAGCAGTGACTCTAGCGGAATGGGAAATGAGCAGTTCTTC.

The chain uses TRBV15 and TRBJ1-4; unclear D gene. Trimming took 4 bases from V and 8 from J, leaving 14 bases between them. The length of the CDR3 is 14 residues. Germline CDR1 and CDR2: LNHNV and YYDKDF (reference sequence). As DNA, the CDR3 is TGTGCCACCAGCACGCGGCCATTAAGAGAAAAACTGTTTTTT. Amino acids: CATSTRPLREKLFF.

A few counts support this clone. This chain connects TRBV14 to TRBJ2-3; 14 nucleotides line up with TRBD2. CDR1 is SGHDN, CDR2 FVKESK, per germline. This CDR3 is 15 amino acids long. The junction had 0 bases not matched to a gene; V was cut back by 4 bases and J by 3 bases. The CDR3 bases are TGTGCCAGCAGCCGGACTAGCGGGGGGACAGATACGCAGTATTTT. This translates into CASSRTSGGTDTQYF.

CDR3 amino acids: CASSFLQGTDTQYF. The DNA of the CDR3 is TGTGCCAGCAGTTTCCTACAGGGGACAGATACGCAGTATTTT. The rearrangement links TRBV28 to TRBJ2-3, with 7 bases lining up with TRBD1. This CDR3 region has 14 residues. Trimming took 3 bases from V and 3 from J; bases not matched to a gene: 3. Germline V gives CDR1 MDHEN, CDR2 SYDVKM.

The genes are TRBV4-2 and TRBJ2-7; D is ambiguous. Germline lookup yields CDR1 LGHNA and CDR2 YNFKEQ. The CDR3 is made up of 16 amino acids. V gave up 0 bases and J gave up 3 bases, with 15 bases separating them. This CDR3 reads CASSQDRVAGSYEQYF. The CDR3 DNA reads TGTGCCAGCAGCCAAGATCGGGTAGCTGGTAGCTACGAGCAGTACTTC.

The CDR3 sequence: CASSFNGRNLYNEQFF. The CDR3 coding sequence is TGTGCCAGCAGCTTTAACGGGAGGAACCTCTACAATGAGCAGTTCTTC. V gene TRBV12-1 combines with J gene TRBJ2-1; the table's D call TRBD2 went unverified against the DNA. TRBV12-1 is shown as a pseudogene. This CDR3 is 16 amino acids long.